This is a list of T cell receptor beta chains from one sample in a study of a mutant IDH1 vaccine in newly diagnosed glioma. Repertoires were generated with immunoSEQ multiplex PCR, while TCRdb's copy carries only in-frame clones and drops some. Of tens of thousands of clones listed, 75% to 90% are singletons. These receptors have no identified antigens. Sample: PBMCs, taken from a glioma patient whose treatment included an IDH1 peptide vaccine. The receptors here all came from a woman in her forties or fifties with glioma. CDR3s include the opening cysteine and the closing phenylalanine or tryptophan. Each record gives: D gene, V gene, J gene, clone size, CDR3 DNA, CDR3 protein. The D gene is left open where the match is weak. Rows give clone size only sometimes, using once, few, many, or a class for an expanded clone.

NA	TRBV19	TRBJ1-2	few	TGTGCCAGTAGTATCAGAAGCTATGGCTACACCTTC	CASSIRSYGYTF
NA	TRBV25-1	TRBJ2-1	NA	TGTGCCAGCAGTGGGTACGGGACACACAATGAGCAGTTCTTC	CASSGYGTHNEQFF
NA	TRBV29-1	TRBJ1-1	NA	TGCAGCGTGGGGCGGACTGAAGCTTTCTTT	CSVGRTEAFF
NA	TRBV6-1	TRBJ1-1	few	TGTGCCAGCAGTGAGGCGTTGAACACTGAAGCTTTCTTT	CASSEALNTEAFF
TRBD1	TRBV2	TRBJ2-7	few	TGTGCCAGCAGTGGGGGGACAGGGTCCTACGAGCAGTACTTC	CASSGGTGSYEQYF
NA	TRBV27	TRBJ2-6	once	TGTGCCAGCAGTTTTTTGGGTTCTGGGGCCAACGTCCTGACTTTC	CASSFLGSGANVLTF
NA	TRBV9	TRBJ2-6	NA	TGTGCCAGCAGCGTTACTAGCCGACCCTCTGGGGCCAACGTCCTGACTTTC	CASSVTSRPSGANVLTF
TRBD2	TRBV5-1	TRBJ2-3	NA	TGCGCCAGCAGAGATCCGAGCGGGAACACAGATACGCAGTATTTT	CASRDPSGNTDTQYF
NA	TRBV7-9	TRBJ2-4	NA	TGTGCCAGCAGCCCCCCACTAGACCCTCTAGCCAAAAACATTCAGTACTTC	CASSPPLDPLAKNIQYF
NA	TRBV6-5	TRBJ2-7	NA	TGTGCCAGCAGTTACGAGGGGAGAGGAGAGCAGTACTTC	CASSYEGRGEQYF
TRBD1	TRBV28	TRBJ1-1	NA	TGTGCCAGCAGTCTGTCCCAGGGGGGCACTGAAGCTTTCTTT	CASSLSQGGTEAFF
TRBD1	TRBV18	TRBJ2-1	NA	TGTGCCAGCTCACCCGTTGGGTGGGACAGGGGGTCGGGTGAGCAGTTCTTC	CASSPVGWDRGSGEQFF
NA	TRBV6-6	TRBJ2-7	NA	TGTGCCAGCAGTGAGCAGGGGAGGCAGTACTTC	CASSEQGRQYF
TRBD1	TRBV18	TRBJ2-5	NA	TGTGCCAGCTCACCCGGGACAGGGGGAGAGACCCAGTACTTC	CASSPGTGGETQYF
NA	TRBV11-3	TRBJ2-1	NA	TGCGCCAGCAGCTTAGCCCCAAACCATGAGCAGTTCTTC	CASSLAPNHEQFF
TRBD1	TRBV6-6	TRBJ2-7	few	TGTGCCAGCAGTTCATCGACAGGGTCTAGCGAGCAGTACTTC	CASSSSTGSSEQYF
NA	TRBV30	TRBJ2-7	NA	TGTGCCTGTCCCAACCCACACAGGACCTACGAGCAGTACTTC	CACPNPHRTYEQYF
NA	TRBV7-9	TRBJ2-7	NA	TGTGCCAGCAACCAGGGGACCTCCGGGCGTGAGCAGTACTTC	CASNQGTSGREQYF
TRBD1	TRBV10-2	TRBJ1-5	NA	TGCGCCAGCAGTGAGTCGGACAGGATTCAGCCCCAGCATTTT	CASSESDRIQPQHF
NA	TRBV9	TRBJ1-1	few	TGTGCCAGCAGCCCTCGGACGGTTTTTAACACTGAAGCTTTCTTT	CASSPRTVFNTEAFF